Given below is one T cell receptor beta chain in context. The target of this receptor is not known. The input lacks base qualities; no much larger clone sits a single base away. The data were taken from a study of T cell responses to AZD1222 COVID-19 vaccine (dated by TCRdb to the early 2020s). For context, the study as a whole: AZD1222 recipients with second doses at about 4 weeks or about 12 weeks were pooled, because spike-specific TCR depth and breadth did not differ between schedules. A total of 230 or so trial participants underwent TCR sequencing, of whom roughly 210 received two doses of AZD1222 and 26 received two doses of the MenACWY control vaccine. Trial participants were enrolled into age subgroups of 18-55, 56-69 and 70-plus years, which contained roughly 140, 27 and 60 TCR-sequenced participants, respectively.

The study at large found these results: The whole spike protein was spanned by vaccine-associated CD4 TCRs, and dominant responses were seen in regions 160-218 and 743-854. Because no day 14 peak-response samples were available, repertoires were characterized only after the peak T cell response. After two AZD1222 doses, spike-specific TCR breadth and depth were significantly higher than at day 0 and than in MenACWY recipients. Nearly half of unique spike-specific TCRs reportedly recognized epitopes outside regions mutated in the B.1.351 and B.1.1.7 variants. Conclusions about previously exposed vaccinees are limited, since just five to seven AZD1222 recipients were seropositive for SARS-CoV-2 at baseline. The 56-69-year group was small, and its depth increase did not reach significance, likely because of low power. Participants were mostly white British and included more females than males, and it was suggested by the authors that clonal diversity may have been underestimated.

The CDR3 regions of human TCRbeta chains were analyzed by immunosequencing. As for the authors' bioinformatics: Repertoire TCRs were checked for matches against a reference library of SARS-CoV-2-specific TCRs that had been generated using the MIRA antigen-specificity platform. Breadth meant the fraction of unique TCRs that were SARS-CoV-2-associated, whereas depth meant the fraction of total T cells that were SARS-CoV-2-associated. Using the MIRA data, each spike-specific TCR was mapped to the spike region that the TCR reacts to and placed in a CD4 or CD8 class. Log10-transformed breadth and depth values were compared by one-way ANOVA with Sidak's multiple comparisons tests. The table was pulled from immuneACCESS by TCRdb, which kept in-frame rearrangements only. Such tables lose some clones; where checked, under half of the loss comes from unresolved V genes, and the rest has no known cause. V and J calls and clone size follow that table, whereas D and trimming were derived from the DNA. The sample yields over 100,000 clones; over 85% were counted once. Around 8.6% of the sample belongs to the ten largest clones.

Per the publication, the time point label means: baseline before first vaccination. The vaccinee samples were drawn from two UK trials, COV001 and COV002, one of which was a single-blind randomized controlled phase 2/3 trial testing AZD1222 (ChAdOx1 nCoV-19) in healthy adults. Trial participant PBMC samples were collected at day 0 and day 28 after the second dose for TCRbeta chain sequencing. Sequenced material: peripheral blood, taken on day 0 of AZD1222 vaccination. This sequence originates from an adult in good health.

The CDR3 reads as follows: CASSARGVTGELFF. The nucleotide sequence reads as follows: TGTGCCAGCAGTGCCAGGGGGGTCACCGGGGAGCTGTTTTTT. The rearranged segments are TRBV2 and TRBJ2-2; D gene: possibly TRBD1, on 7 matching bases. Including the terminal cysteine and phenylalanine, the CDR3 comprises 14 residues. The retained sequence is limited to the CDR3, 42 bases, with the frame set at the first base. CDR1 and CDR2 were assigned from the germline V gene as SNHLY and FYNNEI. Trimming costs V 4 bases and J 4 bases, and their ends lie 10 bases apart.